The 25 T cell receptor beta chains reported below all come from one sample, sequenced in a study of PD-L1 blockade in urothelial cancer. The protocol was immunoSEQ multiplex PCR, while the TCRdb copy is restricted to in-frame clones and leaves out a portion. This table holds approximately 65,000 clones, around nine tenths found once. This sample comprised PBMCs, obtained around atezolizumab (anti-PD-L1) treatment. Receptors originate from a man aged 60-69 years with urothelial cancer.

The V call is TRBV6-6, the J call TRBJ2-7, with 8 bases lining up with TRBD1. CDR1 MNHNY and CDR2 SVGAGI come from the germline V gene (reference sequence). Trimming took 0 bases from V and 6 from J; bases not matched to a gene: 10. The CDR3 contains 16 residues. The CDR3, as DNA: TGTGCCAGCAGTTACTCGGCCGCCGCAGGGGGCGGCGAGCAGTACTTC. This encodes CASSYSAAAGGGEQYF.

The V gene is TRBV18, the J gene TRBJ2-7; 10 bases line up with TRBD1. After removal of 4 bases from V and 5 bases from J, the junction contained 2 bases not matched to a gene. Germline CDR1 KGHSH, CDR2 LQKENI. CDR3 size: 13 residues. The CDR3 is CASSLGQGDEQYF. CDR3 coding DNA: TGTGCCAGCTCACTCGGACAGGGGGACGAGCAGTACTTC.

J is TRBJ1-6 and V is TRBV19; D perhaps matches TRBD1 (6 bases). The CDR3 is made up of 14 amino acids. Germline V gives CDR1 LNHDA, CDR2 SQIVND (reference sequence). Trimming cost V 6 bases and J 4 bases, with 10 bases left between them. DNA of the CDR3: TGTGCCAGTAGACAGGGCGATTATAATTCACCCCTCCACTTT. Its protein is CASRQGDYNSPLHF. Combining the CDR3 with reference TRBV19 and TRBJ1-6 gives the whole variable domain DGGITQSPKYLFRKEGQNVTLSCEQNLNHDAMYWYRQDPGQGLRLIYYSQIVNDFQKGDIAEGYSVSREKKESFPLTVTSAQKNPTAFYLCASRQGDYNSPLHFGNGTRLTVT.

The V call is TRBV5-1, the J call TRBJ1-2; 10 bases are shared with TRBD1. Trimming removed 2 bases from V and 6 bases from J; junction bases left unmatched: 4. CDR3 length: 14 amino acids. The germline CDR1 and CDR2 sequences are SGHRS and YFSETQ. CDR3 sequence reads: CASSLDRGHNGYTF. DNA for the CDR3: TGCGCCAGCAGCTTAGACAGGGGGCATAATGGCTACACCTTC.

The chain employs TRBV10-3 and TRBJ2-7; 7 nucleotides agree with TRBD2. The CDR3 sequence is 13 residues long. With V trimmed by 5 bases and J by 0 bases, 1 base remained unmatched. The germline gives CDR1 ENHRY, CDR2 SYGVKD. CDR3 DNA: TGTGCCATCAGTAGGGAGGGCTCCTACGAGCAGTACTTC. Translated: CAISREGSYEQYF.

The CDR3 DNA is TGTGCCAGCAGCTTAGAAACAGCGAACACCGGGGAGCTGTTTTTT. Translation: CASSLETANTGELFF. The chain links TRBV7-6 to TRBJ2-2; D gene ambiguous. From germline, CDR1 is SGHVS and CDR2 FNYEAQ. The V end lost 1 base, the J end lost 0 bases, and 6 bases lay between the germline ends. The CDR3 covers 15 residues.

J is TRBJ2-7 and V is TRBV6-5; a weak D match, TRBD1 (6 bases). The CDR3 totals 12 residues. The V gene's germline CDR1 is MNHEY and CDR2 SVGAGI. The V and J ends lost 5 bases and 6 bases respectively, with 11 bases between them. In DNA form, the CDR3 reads TGTGCCAGCAGTGCACAGACAGGCGAGCAGTACTTC. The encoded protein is CASSAQTGEQYF.

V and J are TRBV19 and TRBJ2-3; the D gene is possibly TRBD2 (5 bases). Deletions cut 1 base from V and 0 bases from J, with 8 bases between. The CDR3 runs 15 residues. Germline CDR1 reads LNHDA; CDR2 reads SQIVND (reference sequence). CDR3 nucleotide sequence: TGTGCCAGTAGTATAGGAGGGATTAGCACAGATACGCAGTATTTT. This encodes CASSIGGISTDTQYF.

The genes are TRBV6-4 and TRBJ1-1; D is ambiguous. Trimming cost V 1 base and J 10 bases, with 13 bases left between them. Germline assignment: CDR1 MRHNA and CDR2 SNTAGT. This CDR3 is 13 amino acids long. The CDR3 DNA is TGTGCCAGCAGTGACTTCGGGTCTATCGGAGCTTTCTTT. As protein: CASSDFGSIGAFF.

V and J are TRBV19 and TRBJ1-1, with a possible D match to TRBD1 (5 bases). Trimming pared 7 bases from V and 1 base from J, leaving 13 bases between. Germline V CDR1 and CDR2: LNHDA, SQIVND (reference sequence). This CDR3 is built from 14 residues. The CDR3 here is CASTSQERNTEAFF. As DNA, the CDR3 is TGTGCCAGTACCTCACAGGAAAGGAACACTGAAGCTTTCTTT.

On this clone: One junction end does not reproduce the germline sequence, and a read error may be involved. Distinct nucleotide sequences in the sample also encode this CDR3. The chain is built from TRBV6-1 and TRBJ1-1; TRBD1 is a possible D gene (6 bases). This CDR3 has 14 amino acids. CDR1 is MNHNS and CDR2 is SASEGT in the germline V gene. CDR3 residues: CASRDRSLNTEAFF. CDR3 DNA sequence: TGTGCCAGCAGAGACAGGTCGTTGAACACTGAAGCCTTCTTT.

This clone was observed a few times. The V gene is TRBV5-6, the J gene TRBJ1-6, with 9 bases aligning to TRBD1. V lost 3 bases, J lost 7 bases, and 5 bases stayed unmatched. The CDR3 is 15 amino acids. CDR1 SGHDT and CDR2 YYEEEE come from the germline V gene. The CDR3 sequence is CASSWGQGRNSPLHF. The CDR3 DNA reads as TGTGCCAGCAGCTGGGGACAGGGAAGGAATTCACCCCTCCACTTT.

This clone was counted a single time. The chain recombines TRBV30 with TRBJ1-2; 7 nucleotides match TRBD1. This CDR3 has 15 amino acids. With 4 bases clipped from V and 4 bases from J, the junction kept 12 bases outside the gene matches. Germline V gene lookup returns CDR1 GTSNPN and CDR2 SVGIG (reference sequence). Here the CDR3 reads CAWTETGAWAYGYTF. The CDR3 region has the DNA TGTGCCTGGACCGAAACAGGGGCCTGGGCCTATGGCTACACCTTC.

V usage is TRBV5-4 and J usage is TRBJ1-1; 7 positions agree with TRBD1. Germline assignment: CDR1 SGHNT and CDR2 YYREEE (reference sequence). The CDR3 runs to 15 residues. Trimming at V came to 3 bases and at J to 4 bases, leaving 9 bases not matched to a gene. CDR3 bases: TGTGCCAGCAGCTCGCAGGGGGTGGTGGGCACTGAAGCTTTCTTT. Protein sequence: CASSSQGVVGTEAFF.

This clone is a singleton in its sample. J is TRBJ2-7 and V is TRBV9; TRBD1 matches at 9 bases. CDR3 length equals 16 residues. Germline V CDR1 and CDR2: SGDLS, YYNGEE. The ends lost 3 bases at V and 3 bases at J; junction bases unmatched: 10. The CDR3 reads CASSARQGQGYYEQYF. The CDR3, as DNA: TGTGCCAGCAGCGCAAGGCAAGGACAGGGGTACTACGAGCAGTACTTC.

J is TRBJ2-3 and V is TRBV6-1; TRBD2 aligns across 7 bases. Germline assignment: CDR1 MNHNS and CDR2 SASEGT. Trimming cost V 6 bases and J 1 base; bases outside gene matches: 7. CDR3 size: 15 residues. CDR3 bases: TGTGCCAGCAGAGCCCCAACTAGCGGCACAGATACGCAGTATTTT. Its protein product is CASRAPTSGTDTQYF.

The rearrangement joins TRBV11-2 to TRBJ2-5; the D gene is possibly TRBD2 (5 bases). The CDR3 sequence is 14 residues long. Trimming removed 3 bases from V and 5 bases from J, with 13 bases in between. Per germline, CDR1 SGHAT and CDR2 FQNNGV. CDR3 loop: CASSLGRGGETQYF. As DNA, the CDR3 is TGTGCCAGCAGCTTGGGTCGGGGTGGGGAGACCCAGTACTTC.

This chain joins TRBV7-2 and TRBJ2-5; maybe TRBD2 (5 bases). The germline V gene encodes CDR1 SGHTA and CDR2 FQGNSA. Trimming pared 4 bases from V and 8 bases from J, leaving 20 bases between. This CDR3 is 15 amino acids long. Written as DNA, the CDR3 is TGTGCCAGCAGCTCCCTTTCATCCCAGCGGAACACCCAGTACTTC. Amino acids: CASSSLSSQRNTQYF.

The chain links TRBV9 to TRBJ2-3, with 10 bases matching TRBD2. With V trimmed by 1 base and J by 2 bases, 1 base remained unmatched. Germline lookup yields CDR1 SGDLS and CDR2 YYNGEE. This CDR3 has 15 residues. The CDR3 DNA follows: TGTGCCAGCAGCGTACTAGCGGGAGACACAGATACGCAGTATTTT. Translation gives CASSVLAGDTDTQYF.

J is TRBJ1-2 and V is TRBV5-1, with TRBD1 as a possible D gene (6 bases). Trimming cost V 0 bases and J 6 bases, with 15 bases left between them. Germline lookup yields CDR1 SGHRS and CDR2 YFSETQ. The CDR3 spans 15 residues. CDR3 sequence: CASSLEGWTVDGYTF. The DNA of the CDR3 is TGCGCCAGCAGCTTGGAGGGGTGGACAGTCGATGGCTACACCTTC.

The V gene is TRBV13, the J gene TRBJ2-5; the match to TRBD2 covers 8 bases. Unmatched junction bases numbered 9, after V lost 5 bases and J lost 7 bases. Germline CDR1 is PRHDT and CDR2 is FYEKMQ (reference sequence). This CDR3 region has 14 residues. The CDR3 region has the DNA TGTGCCAGCAGCCAAGGACTAGCCCCGTGGACCCAGTACTTC. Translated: CASSQGLAPWTQYF.

The CDR3 coding sequence is TGTGCCAGCAGTGTGGGACTAGCGGGGGACAATGAGCAGTTCTTC. Its translation: CASSVGLAGDNEQFF. The chain uses TRBV6-5 and TRBJ2-1, with 14 positions matching TRBD2. Trimming took 5 bases from V and 5 from J; bases not matched to a gene: 2. The CDR3 runs 15 residues. Germline CDR1 reads MNHEY; CDR2 reads SVGAGI.

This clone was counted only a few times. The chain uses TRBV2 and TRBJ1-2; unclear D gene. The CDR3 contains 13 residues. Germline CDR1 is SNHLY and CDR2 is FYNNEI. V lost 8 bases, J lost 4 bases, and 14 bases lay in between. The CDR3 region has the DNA TGTGCCAGCGGGGAGATCCACAGCTATGGCTACACCTTC. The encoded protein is CASGEIHSYGYTF.

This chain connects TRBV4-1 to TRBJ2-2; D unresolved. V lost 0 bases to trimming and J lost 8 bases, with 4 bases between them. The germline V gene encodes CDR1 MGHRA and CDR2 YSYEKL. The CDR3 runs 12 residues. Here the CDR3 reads CASSQDVGELFF. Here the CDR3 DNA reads TGCGCCAGCAGCCAAGACGTTGGGGAGCTGTTTTTT.

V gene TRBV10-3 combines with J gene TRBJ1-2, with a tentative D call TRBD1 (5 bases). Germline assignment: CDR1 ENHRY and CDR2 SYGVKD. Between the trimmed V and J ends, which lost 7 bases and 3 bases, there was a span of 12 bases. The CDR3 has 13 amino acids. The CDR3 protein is CAITPGRDYGYTF. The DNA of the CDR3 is TGTGCCATCACCCCTGGCAGGGACTATGGCTACACCTTC.